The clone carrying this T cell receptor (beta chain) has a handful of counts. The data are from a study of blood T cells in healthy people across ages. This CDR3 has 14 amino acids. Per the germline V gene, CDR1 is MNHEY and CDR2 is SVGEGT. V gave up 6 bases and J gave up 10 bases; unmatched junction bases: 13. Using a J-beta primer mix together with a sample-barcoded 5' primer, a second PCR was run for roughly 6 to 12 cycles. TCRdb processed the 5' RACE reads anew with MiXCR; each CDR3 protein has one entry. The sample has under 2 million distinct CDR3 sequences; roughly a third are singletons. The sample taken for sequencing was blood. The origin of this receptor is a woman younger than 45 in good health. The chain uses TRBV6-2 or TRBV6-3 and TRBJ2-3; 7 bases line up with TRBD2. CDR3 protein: CASRIRLVGGAQYF. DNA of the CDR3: TGTGCCAGCAGGATTAGACTAGTGGGGGGGGCGCAGTATTTT.